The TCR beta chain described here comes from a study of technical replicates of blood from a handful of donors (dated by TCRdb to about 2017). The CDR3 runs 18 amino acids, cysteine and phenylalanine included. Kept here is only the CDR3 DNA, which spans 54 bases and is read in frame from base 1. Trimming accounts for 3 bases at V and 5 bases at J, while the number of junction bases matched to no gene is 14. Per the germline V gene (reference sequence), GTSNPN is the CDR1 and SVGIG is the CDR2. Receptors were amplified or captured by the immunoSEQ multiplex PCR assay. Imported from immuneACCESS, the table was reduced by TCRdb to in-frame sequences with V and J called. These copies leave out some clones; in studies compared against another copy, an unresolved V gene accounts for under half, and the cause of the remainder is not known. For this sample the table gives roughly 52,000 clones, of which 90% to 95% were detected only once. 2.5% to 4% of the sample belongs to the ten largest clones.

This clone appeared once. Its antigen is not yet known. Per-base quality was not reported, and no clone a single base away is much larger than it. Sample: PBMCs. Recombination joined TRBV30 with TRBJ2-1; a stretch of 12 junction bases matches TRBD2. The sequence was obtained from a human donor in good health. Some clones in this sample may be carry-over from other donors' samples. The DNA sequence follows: TGTGCCTGGAGGCCGGGCCTTAGGACTAGCGGGGATCACAATGAGCAGTTCTTC. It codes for CAWRPGLRTSGDHNEQFF.